This entry is about one T cell receptor (beta chain). Its antigen is unknown. The entry originates in a study of beta chain features in type 1 diabetes. Whole-study findings and limits: Moderately but significantly shorter TCRB CDR3s were found in Type 1 diabetes patients in all four CD4+ subsets.

Since all of the isolated RNA was reverse transcribed, expressed TCRB transcripts were what got sequenced. Produced via immunoSEQ multiplex PCR; TCRdb's table is partial and in-frame only. The table records 250,000 or so clones, approximately 13% of them present only once. V trimming: 0 bases; J trimming: 1 base; junction bases outside the gene matches: 1. CDR1 is SGHDT, CDR2 YYEEEE, per germline. This CDR3 contains 15 residues. The rearrangement joins TRBV5-6 to TRBJ2-3, with 8 bases matching TRBD2. Material for sequencing was naive CD4+ T cells from blood. The sequence was collected from a man aged 25-40 years with type 1 diabetes. The CDR3 sequence: CASSLGAGGTDTQYF. Here the CDR3 DNA reads TGTGCCAGCAGCTTGGGAGCGGGGGGCACAGATACGCAGTATTTT.